The rows below give T cell receptor beta chains drawn from one sample of a study of T cell repertoires in cytomegalovirus infection. TCRdb ran MiXCR on the reads and lists one entry per CDR3 protein. The sample carries approximately 500,000 distinct CDR3 sequences, approximately 16% recorded once. Sequenced input: CD8+ T cells from PBMCs. The origin of the receptors is a human donor in good health (CMV status not recorded). Some clones in this sample may be carry-over from other donors' samples. CDR3s include the opening cysteine and the closing phenylalanine or tryptophan. Each record gives: D gene, V gene, J gene, clone size, CDR3 DNA, CDR3 protein. D genes are given only for firm matches. Clone size, where shown, is once, few, many, or a class for clones that have expanded.

-,TRBV24-1,TRBJ2-1,few,TGTGCCACCAGTGATTTGGCGGACGATGAGCAGTTCTTC,CATSDLADDEQFF
-,TRBV6-5,TRBJ2-3,few,TGTGCCAGCAGTTATGGAGAGACCCCAGATACGCAGTATTTT,CASSYGETPDTQYF
TRBD1,TRBV6-4,TRBJ2-1,few,TGTGCCAGCAGTGGACAGGGTCGCGGTGAGCAGTTCTTC,CASSGQGRGEQFF
-,TRBV28,TRBJ2-7,few,TGTGCCAGCACCTTGGGGGGCGGGGTAGCCTACGAGCAGTACTTC,CASTLGGGVAYEQYF
-,TRBV27,TRBJ1-3,few,TGTGCCAGCAGGGACGGTTCTGGAAACACCATATATTTT,CASRDGSGNTIYF
TRBD2,TRBV28,TRBJ2-1,many,TGTGCCAGCAGTTTTCCGGGTGGTAGCGGGAGTTACGACTACAATGAGCAGTTCTTC,CASSFPGGSGSYDYNEQFF
-,TRBV24-1,TRBJ2-3,many,TGTGCCACCAGTGATTTGGAACAGACTAGCACAGATACGCAGTATTTT,CATSDLEQTSTDTQYF
-,TRBV20-1,TRBJ2-7,-,TGCAGTGTGGGCGGGCGGAGGGGATCCTACGAGCAGTACTTC,CSVGGRRGSYEQYF
TRBD1,TRBV14,TRBJ1-1,-,TGTGCCAGCAGCCAGCGGACAGGGAGGTGGAACACTGAAGCTTTCTTT,CASSQRTGRWNTEAFF
-,TRBV20-1,TRBJ1-2,few,TGCAGTGCCCCCGAGGGCAACTATGGCTACACCTTC,CSAPEGNYGYTF